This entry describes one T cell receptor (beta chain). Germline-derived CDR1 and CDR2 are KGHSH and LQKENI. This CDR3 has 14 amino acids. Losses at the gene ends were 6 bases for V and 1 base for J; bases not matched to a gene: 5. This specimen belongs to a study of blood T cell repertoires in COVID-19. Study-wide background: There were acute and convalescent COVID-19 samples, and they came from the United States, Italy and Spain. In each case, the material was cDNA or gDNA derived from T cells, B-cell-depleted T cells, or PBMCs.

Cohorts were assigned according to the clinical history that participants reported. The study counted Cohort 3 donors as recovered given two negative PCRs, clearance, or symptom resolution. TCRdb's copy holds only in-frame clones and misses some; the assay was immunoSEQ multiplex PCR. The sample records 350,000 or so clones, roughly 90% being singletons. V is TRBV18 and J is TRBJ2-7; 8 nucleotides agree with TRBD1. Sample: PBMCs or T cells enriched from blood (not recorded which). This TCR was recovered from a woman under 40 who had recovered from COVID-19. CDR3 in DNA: TGTGCCAGCTCGGACAGGGAGAGGTCCTACGAGCAGTACTTC. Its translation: CASSDRERSYEQYF. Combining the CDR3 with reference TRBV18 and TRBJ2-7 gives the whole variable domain NAGVMQNPRHLVRRRGQEARLRCSPMKGHSHVYWYRQLPEEGLKFMVYLQKENIIDESGMPKERFSAEFPKEGPSILRIQQVVRGDSAAYFCASSDRERSYEQYFGPGTRLTVT.